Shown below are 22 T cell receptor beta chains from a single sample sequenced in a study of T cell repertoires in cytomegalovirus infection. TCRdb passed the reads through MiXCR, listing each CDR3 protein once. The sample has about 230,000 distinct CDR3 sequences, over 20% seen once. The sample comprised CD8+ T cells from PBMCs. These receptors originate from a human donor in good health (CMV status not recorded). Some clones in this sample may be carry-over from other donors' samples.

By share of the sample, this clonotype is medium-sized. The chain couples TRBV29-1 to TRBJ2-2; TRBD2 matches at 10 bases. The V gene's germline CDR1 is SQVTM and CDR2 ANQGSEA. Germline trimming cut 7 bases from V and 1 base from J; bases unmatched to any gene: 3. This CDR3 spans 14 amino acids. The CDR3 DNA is TGCAGCGCCCTAGCGGGGGAGAACACCGGGGAGCTGTTTTTT. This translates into CSALAGENTGELFF.

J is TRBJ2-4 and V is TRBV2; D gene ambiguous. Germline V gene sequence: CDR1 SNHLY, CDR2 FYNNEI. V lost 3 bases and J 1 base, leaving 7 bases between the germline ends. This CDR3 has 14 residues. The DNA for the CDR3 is TGTGCCAGCAGTGAGTCCGAGGCCAAAAACATTCAGTACTTC. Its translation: CASSESEAKNIQYF. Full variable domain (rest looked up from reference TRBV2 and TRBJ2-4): EPEVTQTPSHQVTQMGQEVILRCVPISNHLYFYWYRQILGQKVEFLVSFYNNEISEKSEIFDDQFSVERPDGSNFTLKIRSTKLEDSAMYFCASSESEAKNIQYFGAGTRLSVL.

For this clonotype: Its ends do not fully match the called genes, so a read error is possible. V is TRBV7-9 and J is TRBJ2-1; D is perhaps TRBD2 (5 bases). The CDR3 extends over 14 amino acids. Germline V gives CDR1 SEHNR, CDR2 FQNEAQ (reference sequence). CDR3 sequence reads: CASNLISGYNEQFF. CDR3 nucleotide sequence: TGTGCCAGCAACTTAATTTCGGGGTACAATGAGCAGTTCTTC. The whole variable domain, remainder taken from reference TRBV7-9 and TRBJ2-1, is DTGVSQNPRHKITKRGQNVTFRCDPISEHNRLYWYRQTLGQGPEFLTYFQNEAQLEKSRLLSDRFSAERPKGSFSTLEIQRTEQGDSAMYLCASNLISGYNEQFFGPGTRLTVL.

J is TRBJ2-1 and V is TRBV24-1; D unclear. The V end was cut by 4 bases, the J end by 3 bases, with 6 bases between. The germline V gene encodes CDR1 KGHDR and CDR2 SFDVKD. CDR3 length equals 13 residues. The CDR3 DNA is TGTGCCACCAGTGAAAACAGCTACAATGAGCAGTTCTTC. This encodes CATSENSYNEQFF.

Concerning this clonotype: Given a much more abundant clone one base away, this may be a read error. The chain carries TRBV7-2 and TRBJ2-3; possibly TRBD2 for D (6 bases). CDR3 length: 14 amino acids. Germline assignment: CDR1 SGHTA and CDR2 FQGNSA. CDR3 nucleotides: TGTGCCAGCCGGCTCGGGGGTAGCACAGGTACGCAGTATTTT. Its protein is CASRLGGSTGTQYF.

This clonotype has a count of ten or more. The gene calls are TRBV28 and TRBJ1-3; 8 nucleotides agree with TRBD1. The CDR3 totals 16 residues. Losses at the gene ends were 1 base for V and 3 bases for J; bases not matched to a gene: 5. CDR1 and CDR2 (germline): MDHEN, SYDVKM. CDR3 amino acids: CASSLLQGAVGNTIYF. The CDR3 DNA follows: TGTGCCAGCAGTTTATTGCAGGGGGCTGTTGGAAACACCATATATTTT.

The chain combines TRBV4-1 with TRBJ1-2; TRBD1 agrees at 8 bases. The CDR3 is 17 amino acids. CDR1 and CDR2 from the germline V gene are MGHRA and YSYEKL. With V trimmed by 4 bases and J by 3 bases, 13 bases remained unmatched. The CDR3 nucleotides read TGCGCCAGCAGCCTCACAATACCGGGACAGGCTCACTATGGCTACACCTTC. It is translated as CASSLTIPGQAHYGYTF.

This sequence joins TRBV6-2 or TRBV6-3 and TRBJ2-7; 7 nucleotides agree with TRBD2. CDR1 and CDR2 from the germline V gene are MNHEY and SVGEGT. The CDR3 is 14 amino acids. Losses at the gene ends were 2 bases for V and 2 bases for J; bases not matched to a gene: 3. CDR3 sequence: CASSYGGDTYEQYF. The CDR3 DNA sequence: TGTGCCAGCAGTTACGGGGGGGATACCTACGAGCAGTACTTC.

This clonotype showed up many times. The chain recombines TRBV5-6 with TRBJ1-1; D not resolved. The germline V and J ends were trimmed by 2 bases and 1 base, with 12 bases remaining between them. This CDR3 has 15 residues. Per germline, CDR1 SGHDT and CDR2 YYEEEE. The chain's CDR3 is CASSFLGPGNTEAFF. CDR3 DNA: TGTGCCAGCAGCTTTTTAGGGCCTGGGAACACTGAAGCTTTCTTT.

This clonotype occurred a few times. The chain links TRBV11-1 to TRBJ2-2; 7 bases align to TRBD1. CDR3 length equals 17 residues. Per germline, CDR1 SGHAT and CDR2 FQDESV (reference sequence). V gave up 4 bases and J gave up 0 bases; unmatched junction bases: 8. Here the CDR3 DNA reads TGTGCCAGCAGCTCGCCCGCCGGGACAGCGAACACCGGGGAGCTGTTTTTT. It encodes CASSSPAGTANTGELFF.

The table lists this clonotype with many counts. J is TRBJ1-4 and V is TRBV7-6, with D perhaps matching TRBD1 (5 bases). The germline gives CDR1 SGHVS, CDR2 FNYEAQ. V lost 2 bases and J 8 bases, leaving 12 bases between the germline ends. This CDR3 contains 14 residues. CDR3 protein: CASSLSQGTEKLFF. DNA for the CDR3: TGTGCCAGCAGCTTATCTCAGGGAACCGAAAAACTGTTTTTT.

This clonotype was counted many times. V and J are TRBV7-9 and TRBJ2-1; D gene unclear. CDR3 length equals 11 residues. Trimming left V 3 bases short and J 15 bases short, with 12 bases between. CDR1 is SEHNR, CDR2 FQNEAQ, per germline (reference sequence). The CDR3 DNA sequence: TGTGCCAGCAGCTTTGGGTCGGGTCGGTTCTTC. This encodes CASSFGSGRFF.

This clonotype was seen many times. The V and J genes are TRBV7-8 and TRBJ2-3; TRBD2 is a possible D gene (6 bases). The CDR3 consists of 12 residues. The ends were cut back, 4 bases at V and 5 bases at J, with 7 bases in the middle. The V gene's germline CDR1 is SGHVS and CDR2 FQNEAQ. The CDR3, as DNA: TGTGCCAGCAGCTCCGGGGGAGATACGCAGTATTTT. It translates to CASSSGGDTQYF.

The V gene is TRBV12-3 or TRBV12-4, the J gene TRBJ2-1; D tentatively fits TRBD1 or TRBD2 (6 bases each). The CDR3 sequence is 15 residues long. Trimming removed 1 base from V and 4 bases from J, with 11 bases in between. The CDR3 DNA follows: TGTGCCAGCAGTTTAGGTGGAGGGGGGTACAATGAGCAGTTCTTC. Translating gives CASSLGGGGYNEQFF.

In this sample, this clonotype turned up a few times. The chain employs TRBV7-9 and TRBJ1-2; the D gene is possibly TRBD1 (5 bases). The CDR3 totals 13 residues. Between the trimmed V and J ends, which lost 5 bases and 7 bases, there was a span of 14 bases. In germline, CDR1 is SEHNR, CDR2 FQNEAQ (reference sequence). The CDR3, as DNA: TGTGCCAGCAGCCAAGTAGGAGGGGTTGGCTACACCTTC. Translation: CASSQVGGVGYTF.

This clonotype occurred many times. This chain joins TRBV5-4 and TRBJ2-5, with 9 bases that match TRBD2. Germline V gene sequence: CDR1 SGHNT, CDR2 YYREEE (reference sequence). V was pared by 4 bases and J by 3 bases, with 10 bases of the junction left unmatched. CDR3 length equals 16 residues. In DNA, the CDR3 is TGTGCCAGCAGCCTCCCCGGCGGGGGGGTGGAAGAGACCCAGTACTTC. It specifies CASSLPGGGVEETQYF.

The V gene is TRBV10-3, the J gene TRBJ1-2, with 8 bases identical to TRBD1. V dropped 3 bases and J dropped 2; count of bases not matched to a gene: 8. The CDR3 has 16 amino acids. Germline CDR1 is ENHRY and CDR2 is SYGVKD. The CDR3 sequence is CAISDPGTGGNYGYTF. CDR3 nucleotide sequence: TGTGCCATCAGTGACCCGGGAACAGGGGGAAACTATGGCTACACCTTC.

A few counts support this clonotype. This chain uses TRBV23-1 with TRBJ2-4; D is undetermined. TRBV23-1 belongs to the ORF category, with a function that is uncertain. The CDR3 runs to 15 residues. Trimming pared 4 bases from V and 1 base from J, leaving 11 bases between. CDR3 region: CASSLQVPAKNIQYF. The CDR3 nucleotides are TGCGCCAGCAGTCTCCAGGTTCCGGCCAAAAACATTCAGTACTTC.

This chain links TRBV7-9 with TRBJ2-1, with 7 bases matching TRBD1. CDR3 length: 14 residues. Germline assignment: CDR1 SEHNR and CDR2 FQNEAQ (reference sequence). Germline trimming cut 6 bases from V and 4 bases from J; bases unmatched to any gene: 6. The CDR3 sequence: CASREGTVYNEQFF. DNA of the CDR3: TGTGCCAGCAGGGAAGGGACAGTATACAATGAGCAGTTCTTC.

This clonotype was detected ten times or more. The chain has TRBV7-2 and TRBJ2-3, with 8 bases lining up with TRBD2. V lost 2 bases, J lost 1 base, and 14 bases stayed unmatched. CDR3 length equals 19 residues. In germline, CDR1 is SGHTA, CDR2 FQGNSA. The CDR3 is CASSLPFSTSGGRTDTQYF. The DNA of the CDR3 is TGTGCCAGCAGCTTACCCTTCTCTACCAGCGGGGGCCGCACAGATACGCAGTATTTT.

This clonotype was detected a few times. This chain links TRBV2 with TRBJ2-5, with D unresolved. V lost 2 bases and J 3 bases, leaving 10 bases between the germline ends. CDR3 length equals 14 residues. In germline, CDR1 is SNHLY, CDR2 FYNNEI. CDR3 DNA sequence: TGTGCCAGCAGTGAATCACTGTACGAAGAGACCCAGTACTTC. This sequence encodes CASSESLYEETQYF.

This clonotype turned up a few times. CDR3 sequence reads: CSGDTGNTEAFF. The CDR3 coding sequence is TGCAGCGGCGACACAGGTAACACTGAAGCTTTCTTT. The chain uses TRBV20-1 and TRBJ1-1, with D tentatively TRBD1 (5 bases). CDR1 and CDR2 (germline): DFQATT, SNEGSKA (reference sequence). The CDR3 is 12 residues long.